The clone carrying this TCR beta chain turned up a few times. Its antigen is not identified. Trimming took 5 bases from V and 4 from J; bases not matched to a gene: 13. The length of the CDR3 is 16 residues. Germline CDR1 reads DFQATT; CDR2 reads SNEGSKA (reference sequence). This sample was included in a study of T-cell reconstitution after alpha-beta-depleted transplantation in children. A library of TCRbeta sequences, prepared with unique molecular identifiers, was generated. TCRdb re-called the PCR reads with MiXCR, one entry per CDR3 protein. The sample lists about 590,000 distinct CDR3 sequences; over 10% were seen once. Whole-study findings and limits: Newly produced T cells mostly accounted for T-cell counts and diversity one year post-transplant. For some patients, TCRbeta diversity was high at day 60 because of recipient T cells and thymic progenitors that survived. Alpha-beta T cells about two months after transplant reportedly derived from several hundred expanded graft clones.

The gene calls are TRBV20-1 and TRBJ2-5; 10 positions agree with TRBD2. Sequenced material: PBMCs, mostly from graft donor cells, taken 360 days after TCRalphabeta/CD19-depleted stem cell transplant. The TCR sequence derives from a male patient between 10 and 17 years old who had a stem cell transplant for acute myeloid leukemia, so the T cells may come from the graft donor. For the CDR3, the DNA is TGCAGTGCTCCCAACCCCCTAGCGGGAGTACTAGAGACCCAGTACTTC. This encodes CSAPNPLAGVLETQYF.